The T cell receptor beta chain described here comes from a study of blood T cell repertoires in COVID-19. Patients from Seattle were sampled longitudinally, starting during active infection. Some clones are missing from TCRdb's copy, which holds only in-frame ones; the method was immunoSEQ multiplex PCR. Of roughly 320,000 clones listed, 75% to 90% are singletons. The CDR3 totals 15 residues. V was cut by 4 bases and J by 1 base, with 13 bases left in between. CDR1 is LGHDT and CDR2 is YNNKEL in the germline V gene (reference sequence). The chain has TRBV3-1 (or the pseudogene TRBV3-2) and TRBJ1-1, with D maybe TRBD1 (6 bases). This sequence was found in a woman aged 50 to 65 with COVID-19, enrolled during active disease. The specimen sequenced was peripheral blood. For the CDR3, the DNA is TGTGCCAGCAGCCCTCAGGGGTTGGAGAACACTGAAGCTTTCTTT. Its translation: CASSPQGLENTEAFF.